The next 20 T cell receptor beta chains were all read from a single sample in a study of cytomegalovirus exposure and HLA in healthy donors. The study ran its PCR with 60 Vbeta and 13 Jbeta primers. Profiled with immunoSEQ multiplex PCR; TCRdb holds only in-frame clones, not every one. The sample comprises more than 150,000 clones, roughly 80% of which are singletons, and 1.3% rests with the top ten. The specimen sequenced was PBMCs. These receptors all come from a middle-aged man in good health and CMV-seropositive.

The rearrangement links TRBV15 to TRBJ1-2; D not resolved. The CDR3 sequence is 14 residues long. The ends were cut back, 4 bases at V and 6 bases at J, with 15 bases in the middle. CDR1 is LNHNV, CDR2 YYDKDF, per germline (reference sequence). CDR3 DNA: TGTGCCACCAGCAAACGGCTAGGAGGAGATGGCTACACCTTC. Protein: CATSKRLGGDGYTF.

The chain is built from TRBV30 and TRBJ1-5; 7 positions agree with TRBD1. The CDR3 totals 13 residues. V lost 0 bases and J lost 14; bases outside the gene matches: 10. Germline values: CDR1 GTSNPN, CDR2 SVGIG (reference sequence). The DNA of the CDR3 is TGTGCCTGGAGTGTAGGGGGCAGGGTGGGGGAGCATTTT. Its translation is CAWSVGGRVGEHF. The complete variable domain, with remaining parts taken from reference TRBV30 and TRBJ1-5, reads SQTIHQWPATLVQPVGSPLSLECTVEGTSNPNLYWYRQAAGRGLQLLFYSVGIGQISSEVPQNLSASRPQDRQFILSSKKLLLSDSGFYLCAWSVGGRVGEHFGDGTRLSIL.

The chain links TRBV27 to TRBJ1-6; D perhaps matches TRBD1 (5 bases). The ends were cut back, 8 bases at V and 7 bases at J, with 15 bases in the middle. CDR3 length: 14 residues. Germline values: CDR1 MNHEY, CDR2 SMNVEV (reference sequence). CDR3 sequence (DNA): TGTGCCAGCGGCCTAACCACAGGAAATTCACCCCTCCACTTT. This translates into CASGLTTGNSPLHF.

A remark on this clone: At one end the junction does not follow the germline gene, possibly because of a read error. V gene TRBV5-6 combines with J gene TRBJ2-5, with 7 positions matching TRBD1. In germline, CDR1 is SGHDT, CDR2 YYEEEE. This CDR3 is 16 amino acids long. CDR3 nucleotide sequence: TGTGCCAGCAGTTTGGCTATAGGGACAGACCAAGAGACCCAGTACTTC. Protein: CASSLAIGTDQETQYF.

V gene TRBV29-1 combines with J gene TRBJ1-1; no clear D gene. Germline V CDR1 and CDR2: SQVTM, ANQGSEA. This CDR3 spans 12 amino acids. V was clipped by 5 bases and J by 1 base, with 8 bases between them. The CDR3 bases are TGCAGCGTTTCGACAACGAACACTGAAGCTTTCTTT. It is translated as CSVSTTNTEAFF.

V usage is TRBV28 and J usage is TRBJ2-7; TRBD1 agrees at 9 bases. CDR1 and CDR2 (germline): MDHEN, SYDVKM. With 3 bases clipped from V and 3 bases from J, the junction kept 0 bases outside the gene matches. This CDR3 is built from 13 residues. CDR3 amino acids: CASSLTGGYEQYF. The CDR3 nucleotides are TGTGCCAGCAGTTTGACAGGGGGCTACGAGCAGTACTTC.

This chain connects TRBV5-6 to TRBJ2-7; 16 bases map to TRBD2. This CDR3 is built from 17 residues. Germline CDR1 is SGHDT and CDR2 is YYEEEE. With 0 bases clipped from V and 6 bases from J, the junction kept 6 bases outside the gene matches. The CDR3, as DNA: TGTGCCAGCAGCTTGGGAGGGACTAGCGGGAGGGCCGTCGAGCAGTACTTC. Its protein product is CASSLGGTSGRAVEQYF.

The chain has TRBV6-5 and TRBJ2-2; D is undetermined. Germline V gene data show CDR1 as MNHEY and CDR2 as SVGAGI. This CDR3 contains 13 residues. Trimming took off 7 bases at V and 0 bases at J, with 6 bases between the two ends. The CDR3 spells CASKRSNTGELFF. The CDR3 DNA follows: TGTGCCAGCAAGAGATCGAACACCGGGGAGCTGTTTTTT.

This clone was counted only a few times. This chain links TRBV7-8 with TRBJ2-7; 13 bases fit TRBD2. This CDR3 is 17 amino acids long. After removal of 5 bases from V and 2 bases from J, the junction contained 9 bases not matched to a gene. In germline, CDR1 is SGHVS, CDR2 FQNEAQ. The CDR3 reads CASSPRTSGGDTYEQYF. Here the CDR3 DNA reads TGTGCCAGCAGCCCTCGGACTAGCGGGGGAGACACCTACGAGCAGTACTTC. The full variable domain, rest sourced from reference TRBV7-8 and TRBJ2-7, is GAGVSQSPRYKVAKRGQDVALRCDPISGHVSLFWYQQALGQGPEFLTYFQNEAQLDKSGLPSDRFFAERPEGSVSTLKIQRTQQEDSAVYLCASSPRTSGGDTYEQYFGPGTRLTVT.

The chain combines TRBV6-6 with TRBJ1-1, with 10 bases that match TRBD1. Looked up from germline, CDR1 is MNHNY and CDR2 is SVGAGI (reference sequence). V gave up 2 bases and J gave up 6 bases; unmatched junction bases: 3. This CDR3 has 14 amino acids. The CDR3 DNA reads TGTGCCAGCAGTTACGACAGGGGGCTCGCTGAAGCTTTCTTT. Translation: CASSYDRGLAEAFF.

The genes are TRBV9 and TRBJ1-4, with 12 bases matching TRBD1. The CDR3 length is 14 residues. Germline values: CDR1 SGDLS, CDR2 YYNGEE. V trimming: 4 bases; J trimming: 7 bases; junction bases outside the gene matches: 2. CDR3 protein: CASSRDRGLEKLFF. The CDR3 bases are TGTGCCAGCAGCCGGGACAGGGGGCTTGAAAAACTGTTTTTT.

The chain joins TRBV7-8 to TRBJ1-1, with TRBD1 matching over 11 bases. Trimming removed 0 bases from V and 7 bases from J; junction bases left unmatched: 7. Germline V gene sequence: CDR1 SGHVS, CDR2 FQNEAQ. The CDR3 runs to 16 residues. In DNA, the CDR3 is TGTGCCAGCAGCTTAGCGCCTAGGACAGGGGGCCATGAAGCTTTCTTT. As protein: CASSLAPRTGGHEAFF.

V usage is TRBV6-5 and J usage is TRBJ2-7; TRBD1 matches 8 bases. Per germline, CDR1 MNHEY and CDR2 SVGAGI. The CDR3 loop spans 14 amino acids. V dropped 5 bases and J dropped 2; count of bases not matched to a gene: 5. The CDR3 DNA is TGTGCCAGCAGTCCACAGGGGGGACCCTACGAGCAGTACTTC. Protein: CASSPQGGPYEQYF.

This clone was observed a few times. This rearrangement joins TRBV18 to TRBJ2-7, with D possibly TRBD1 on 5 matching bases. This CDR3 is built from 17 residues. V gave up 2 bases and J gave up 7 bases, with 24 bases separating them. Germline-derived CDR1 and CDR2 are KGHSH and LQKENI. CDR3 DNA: TGTGCCAGCTCACCATATCTTTCCGGCAGGGAAAGGGATGAGCAGTACTTC. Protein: CASSPYLSGRERDEQYF.

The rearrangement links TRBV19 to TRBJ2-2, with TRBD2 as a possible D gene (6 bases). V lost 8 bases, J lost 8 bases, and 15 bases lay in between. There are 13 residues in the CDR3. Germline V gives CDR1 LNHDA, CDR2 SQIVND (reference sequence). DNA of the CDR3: TGTGCCAGTCGGACTACTTGGGGAGGGGAGCTGTTTTTT. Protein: CASRTTWGGELFF.

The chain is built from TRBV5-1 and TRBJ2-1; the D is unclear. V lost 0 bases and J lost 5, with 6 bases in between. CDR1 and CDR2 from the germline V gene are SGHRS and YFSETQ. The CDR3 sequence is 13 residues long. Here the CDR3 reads CASSLGAHNEQFF. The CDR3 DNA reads TGCGCCAGCAGCTTGGGGGCCCACAATGAGCAGTTCTTC.

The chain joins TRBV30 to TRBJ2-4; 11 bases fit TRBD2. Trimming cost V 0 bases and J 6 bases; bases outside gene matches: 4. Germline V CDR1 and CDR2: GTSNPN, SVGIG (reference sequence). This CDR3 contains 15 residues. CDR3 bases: TGTGCCTGGAGTGTACTAGCGGGAGCGGGAAACATTCAGTACTTC. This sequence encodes CAWSVLAGAGNIQYF.

The CDR3, as DNA: TGCGCCAGCAGCCAAACCCCCGGTACTAGCGGGGGACGCACAGATACGCAGTATTTT. It encodes CASSQTPGTSGGRTDTQYF. This chain joins TRBV4-1 and TRBJ2-3; 11 nucleotides match TRBD2. CDR3 size: 19 residues. The junction had 11 bases not matched to a gene; V was cut back by 2 bases and J by 1 base. Germline V gene sequence: CDR1 MGHRA, CDR2 YSYEKL.

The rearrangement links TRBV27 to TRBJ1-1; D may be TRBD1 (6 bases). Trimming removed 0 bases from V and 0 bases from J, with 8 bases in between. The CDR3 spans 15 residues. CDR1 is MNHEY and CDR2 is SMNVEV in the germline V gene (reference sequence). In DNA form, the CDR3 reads TGTGCCAGCAGTTTATCGACAGGACTGAACACTGAAGCTTTCTTT. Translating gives CASSLSTGLNTEAFF.

The CDR3 loop is CATSRDGTGSKLFF. CDR3 bases: TGTGCCACCAGCAGAGATGGGACAGGCAGCAAACTGTTTTTT. V is TRBV15 and J is TRBJ1-4, with 8 positions matching TRBD1. There are 14 residues in the CDR3. Germline trimming cut 0 bases from V and 11 bases from J; bases unmatched to any gene: 5. Germline V gives CDR1 LNHNV, CDR2 YYDKDF (reference sequence).